The 10 T cell receptor beta chains below all came from one sample that was sequenced in a study of T cells in women clearing cervical HPV infection. Data came from immunoSEQ multiplex PCR; TCRdb stores just in-frame clones and leaves some out. The sample totals about 46,000 clones. Material for sequencing was blood buffy coat. The receptor set was obtained from a woman between 18 and 75 years old with a cervical HPV16 infection that either progressed to CIN3+ or cleared (not recorded which).

Of note for this clone: The missing CDR3 end, 3 residues past where the read stops, is filled in from the germline J gene. The chain employs TRBV20-1 and TRBJ2-7; 9 bases align to TRBD1. CDR3 length equals 12 residues. Germline V gene sequence: CDR1 DFQATT, CDR2 SNEGSKA (reference sequence). The V and J ends lost 7 bases and 6 bases, in that order; junction bases with no gene match: 7. The CDR3 reads CSVGGQGVEQYF. The DNA read from the CDR3 is TGCAGTGTTGGGGGACAGGGTGTCGAG.

A word on this clone: The CDR3 end is not reached by the read, which stops 3 residues before it; the germline J gene fills it in. This chain joins TRBV18 and TRBJ2-7; 9 bases are a match to TRBD2. J lost 4 bases, V lost 8 bases, and 12 bases had no gene match. CDR1 is KGHSH and CDR2 is LQKENI in the germline V gene. The CDR3 is 15 amino acids. CDR3 DNA (partial): TGTGCCAGCGCGCCAACCGGGACTAGCCAATACGAG. This sequence encodes CASAPTGTSQYE. The whole CDR3 reads CASAPTGTSQYEQYF.

Points on this clone: The read ends 3 residues early relative to the CDR3; the germline J gene fills the gap. The V call is TRBV18, the J call TRBJ1-4; the D is unclear. CDR3 length equals 14 residues. CDR1 and CDR2 (germline): KGHSH, LQKENI. This chain's CDR3 is CASSPSGLDLPLFF. CDR3 DNA, as far as it was read: TGTGCCAGCTCACCCAGCGGATTGGATTTACCA.

Points on this clone: The CDR3 is cut off 3 residues early in the read; its end comes from the germline J gene. This chain joins TRBV30 and TRBJ1-5, with D possibly matching TRBD1 (5 bases). The CDR3 length is 14 residues. Trimming took 1 base from V and 6 from J, leaving 13 bases between them. The germline V gene encodes CDR1 GTSNPN and CDR2 SVGIG (reference sequence). Here the CDR3 reads CAWSAGRELQPQHF. The sequenced part of the CDR3 DNA is TGTGCCTGGAGTGCCGGCAGGGAGCTTCAGCCC.

Turning to this clone: The CDR3 is cut off 3 residues early in the read; its end comes from the germline J gene. The chain couples TRBV5-4 to TRBJ1-2; D might be TRBD1 (5 bases). There are 14 residues in the CDR3. V was shortened by 4 bases and J by 2 bases, with 12 bases between the two germline ends. Germline CDR1 is SGHNT and CDR2 is YYREEE (reference sequence). CDR3 bases read: TGTGCCAGCAGCCGGGCAGGGTTCAACTATGGC. It encodes CASSRAGFNYG. From start to end, the CDR3 is CASSRAGFNYGYTF. Using reference TRBV5-4 and TRBJ1-2 for the parts outside the CDR3, the full variable domain is ETGVTQSPTHLIKTRGQQVTLRCSSQSGHNTVSWYQQALGQGPQFIFQYYREEENGRGNFPPRFSGLQFPNYSSELNVNALELDDSALYLCASSRAGFNYGYTFGSGTRLTVV.

Details on this clone: The CDR3 end lies 3 residues beyond the end of the read and is filled in from the germline J gene. The genes are TRBV29-1 and TRBJ1-2; D gene unclear. The CDR3 is made up of 11 amino acids. The germline V gene encodes CDR1 SQVTM and CDR2 ANQGSEA. Trimming pared 5 bases from V and 2 bases from J, leaving 6 bases between. The CDR3 DNA, read in part, is TGCAGCGTTCCAGGAAACTATGGC. This gives the protein CSVPGNYG. The whole CDR3 is CSVPGNYGYTF.

Turning to this clone: Read sequence stops 3 residues before the CDR3 end, and the germline J gene provides the missing end. J is TRBJ2-7 and V is TRBV20-1; no clear D. Between the trimmed V and J ends, which lost 3 bases and 0 bases, there was a span of 9 bases. CDR1 is DFQATT, CDR2 SNEGSKA, per germline (reference sequence). The CDR3 length is 13 residues. The CDR3 DNA, read in part, is TGCAGTGCTAGTAAACCTAGCTCCTACGAG. This gives the protein CSASKPSSYE. The full CDR3 protein is CSASKPSSYEQYF.

Comments on this clone: The junction departs from germline at one end; a sequencing error may be responsible. The read ends 3 residues shy of where the CDR3 ends; the end is completed using the germline J gene. The sample has other DNA sequences that encode this CDR3 too. The chain employs TRBV19 and TRBJ1-3; TRBD1 matches 7 bases. The germline gives CDR1 LNHDA, CDR2 SQIVND (reference sequence). The CDR3 runs 16 residues. CDR3 DNA (partial): TGTGCCAGTAGGACCCGGGGACAGAACTCTGGAAACACT. It is translated as CASRTRGQNSGNT. The whole CDR3 is CASRTRGQNSGNTIYF.

As for this clone: The CDR3 is cut off 3 residues early in the read; its end comes from the germline J gene. This rearrangement joins TRBV7-2 to TRBJ1-1; D is undetermined. In germline, CDR1 is SGHTA, CDR2 FQGNSA. Trimming took off 5 bases at V and 7 bases at J, with 20 bases between the two ends. CDR3 size: 15 residues. The CDR3 bases that were read are TGTGCCAGCAGCCCTCAATCGGCAGGCGTAAGTGAA. This codes for CASSPQSAGVSE. The CDR3 in its entirety is CASSPQSAGVSEAFF.

As regards this clone: From the germline J gene comes the end of the CDR3, since the read stops 3 residues before it. This chain connects TRBV6-2 or TRBV6-3 to TRBJ1-5; D is perhaps TRBD1 (5 bases). The V and J ends lost 2 bases and 5 bases respectively, with 16 bases between them. Germline loops: CDR1 MNHEY, CDR2 SVGEGT. The CDR3 length is 16 residues. The sequenced part of the CDR3 DNA is TGTGCCAGCAGTTACCCCCGTGGGGCATTACATCAGCCC. The encoded protein is CASSYPRGALHQP. The whole CDR3 is CASSYPRGALHQPQHF.